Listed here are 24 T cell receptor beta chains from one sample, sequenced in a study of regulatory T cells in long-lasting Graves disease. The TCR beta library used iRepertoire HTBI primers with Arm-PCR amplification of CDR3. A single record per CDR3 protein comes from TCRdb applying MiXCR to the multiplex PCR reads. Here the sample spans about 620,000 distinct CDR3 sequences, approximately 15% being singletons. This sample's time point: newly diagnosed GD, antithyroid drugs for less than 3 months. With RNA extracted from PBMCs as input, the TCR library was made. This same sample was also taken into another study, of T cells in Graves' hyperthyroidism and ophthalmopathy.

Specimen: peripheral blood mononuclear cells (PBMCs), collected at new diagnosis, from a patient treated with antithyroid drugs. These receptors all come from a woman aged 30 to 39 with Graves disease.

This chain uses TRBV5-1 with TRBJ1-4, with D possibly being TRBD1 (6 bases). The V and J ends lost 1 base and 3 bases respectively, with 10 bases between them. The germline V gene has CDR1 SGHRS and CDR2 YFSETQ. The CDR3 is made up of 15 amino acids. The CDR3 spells CASSLLTGSNEKLFF. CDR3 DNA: TGCGCCAGCAGCTTGCTGACAGGATCTAATGAAAAACTGTTTTTT.

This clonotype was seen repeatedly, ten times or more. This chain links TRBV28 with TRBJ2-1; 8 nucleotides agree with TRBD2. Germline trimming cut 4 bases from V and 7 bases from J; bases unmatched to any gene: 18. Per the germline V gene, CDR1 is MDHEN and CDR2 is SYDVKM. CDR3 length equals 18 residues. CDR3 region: CASSSSFVIAGKRNEQFF. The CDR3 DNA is TGTGCCAGCAGTTCCTCCTTTGTAATAGCGGGAAAAAGGAATGAGCAGTTCTTC. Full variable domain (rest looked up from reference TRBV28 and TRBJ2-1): DVKVTQSSRYLVKRTGEKVFLECVQDMDHENMFWYRQDPGLGLRLIYFSYDVKMKEKGDIPEGYSVSREKKERFSLILESASTNQTSMYLCASSSSFVIAGKRNEQFFGPGTRLTVL.

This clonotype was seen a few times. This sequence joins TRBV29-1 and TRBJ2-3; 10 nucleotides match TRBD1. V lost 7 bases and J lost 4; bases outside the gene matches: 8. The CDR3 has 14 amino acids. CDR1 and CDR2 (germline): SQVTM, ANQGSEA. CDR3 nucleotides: TGCAGCGCCGGACAGGGGGTTGTTGCAGATACGCAGTATTTT. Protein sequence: CSAGQGVVADTQYF.

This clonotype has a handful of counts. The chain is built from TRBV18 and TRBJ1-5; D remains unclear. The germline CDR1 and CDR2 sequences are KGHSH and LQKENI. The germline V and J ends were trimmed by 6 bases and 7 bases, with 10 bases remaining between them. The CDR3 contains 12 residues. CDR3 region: CASSSASQPQHF. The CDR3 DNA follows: TGTGCCAGCTCCTCTGCGAGCCAGCCCCAGCATTTT.

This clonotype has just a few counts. The CDR3 DNA reads TGTGCCAGCAGTCTCCAACTAGCAGTGGGGGAGCTGTTTTTT. Protein sequence: CASSLQLAVGELFF. The rearrangement joins TRBV6-2 or TRBV6-3 to TRBJ2-2; the D gene is possibly TRBD2 (6 bases). In germline, CDR1 is MNHEY, CDR2 SVGEGT. V was cut by 5 bases and J by 8 bases, with 15 bases left in between. This CDR3 has 14 residues.

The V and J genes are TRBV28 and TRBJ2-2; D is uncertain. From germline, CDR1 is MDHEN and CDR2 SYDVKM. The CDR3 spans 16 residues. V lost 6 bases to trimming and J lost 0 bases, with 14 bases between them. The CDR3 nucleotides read TGTGCCAGCAGCCCTACTGCCTTCTCGAACACCGGGGAGCTGTTTTTT. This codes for CASSPTAFSNTGELFF.

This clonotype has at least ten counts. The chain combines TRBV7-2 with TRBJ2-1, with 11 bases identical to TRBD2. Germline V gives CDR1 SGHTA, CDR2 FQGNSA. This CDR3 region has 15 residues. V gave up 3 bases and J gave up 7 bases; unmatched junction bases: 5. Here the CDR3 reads CASSLRSSGRNEQFF. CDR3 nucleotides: TGTGCCAGCAGCTTGCGGTCTAGCGGGAGGAATGAGCAGTTCTTC.

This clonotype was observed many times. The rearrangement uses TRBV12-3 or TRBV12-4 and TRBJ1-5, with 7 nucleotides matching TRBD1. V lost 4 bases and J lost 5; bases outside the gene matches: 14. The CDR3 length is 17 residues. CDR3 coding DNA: TGTGCCAGCAGTTCGGGGGGGACAGCCCGGGCCGATCAGCCCCAGCATTTT. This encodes CASSSGGTARADQPQHF.

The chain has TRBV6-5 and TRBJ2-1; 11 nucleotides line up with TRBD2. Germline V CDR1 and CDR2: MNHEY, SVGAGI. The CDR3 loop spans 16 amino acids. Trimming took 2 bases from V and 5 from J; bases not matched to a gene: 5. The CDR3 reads CASSYAGLAEDNEQFF. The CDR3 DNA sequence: TGTGCCAGCAGTTACGCGGGACTAGCGGAGGACAATGAGCAGTTCTTC.

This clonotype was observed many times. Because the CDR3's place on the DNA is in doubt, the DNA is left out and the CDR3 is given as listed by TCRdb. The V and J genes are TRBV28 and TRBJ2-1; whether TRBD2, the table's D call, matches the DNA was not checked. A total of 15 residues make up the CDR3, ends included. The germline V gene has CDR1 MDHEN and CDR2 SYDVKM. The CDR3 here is CASSSSASGYNEQFF.

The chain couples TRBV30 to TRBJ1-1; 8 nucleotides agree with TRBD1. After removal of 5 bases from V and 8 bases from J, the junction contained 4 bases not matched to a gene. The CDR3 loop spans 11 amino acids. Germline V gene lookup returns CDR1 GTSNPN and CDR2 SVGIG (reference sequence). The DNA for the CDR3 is TGTGCCTGGGACAGGGGAGGAGAAGCTTTCTTT. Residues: CAWDRGGEAFF.

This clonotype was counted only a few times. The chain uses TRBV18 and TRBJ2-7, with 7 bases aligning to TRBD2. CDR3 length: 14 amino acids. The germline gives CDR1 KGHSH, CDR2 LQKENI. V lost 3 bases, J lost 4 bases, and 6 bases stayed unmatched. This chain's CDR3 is CASSPGGSGYEQYF. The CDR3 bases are TGTGCCAGCTCACCGGGCGGGAGCGGGTACGAGCAGTACTTC.

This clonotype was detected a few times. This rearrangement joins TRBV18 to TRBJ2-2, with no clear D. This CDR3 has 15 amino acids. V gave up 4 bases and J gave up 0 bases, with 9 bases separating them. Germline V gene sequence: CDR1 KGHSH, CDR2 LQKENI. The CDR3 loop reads CASSLTQTNTGELFF. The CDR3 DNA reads TGTGCCAGCTCACTGACACAAACGAACACCGGGGAGCTGTTTTTT.

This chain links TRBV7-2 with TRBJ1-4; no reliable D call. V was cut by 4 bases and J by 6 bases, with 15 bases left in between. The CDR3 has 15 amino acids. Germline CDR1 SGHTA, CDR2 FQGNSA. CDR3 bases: TGTGCCAGCAGCTCGAGCGGCCCGTCGGATGAAAAACTGTTTTTT. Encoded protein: CASSSSGPSDEKLFF.

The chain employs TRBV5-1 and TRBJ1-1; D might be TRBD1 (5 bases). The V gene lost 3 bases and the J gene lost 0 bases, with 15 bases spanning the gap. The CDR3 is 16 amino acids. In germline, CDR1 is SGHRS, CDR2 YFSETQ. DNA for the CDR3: TGCGCCAGCAGCTATCCTCAGGGTACACTGAACACTGAAGCTTTCTTT. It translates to CASSYPQGTLNTEAFF.

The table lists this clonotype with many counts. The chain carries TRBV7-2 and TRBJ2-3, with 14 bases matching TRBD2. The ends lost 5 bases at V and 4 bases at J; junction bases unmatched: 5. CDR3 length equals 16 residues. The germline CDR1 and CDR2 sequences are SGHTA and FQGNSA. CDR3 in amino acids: CASSRLAGGWADTQYF. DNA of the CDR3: TGTGCCAGCAGCCGACTAGCGGGAGGGTGGGCAGATACGCAGTATTTT.

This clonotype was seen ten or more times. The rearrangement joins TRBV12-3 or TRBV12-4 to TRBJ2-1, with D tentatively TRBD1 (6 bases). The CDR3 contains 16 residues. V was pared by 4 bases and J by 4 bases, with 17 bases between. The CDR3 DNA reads TGTGCCAGCAGTTCCCAGGGGCTTAGGATGTACAATGAGCAGTTCTTC. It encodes CASSSQGLRMYNEQFF.

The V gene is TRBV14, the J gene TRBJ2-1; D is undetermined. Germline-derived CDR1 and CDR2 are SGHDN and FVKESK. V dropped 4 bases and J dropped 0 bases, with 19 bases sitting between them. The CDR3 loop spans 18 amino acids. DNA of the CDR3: TGTGCCAGCAGCCGAGGACGCCTATGGGTAAGCTCCTACAATGAGCAGTTCTTC. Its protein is CASSRGRLWVSSYNEQFF. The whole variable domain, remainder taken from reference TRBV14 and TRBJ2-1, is EAGVTQFPSHSVIEKGQTVTLRCDPISGHDNLYWYRRVMGKEIKFLLHFVKESKQDESGMPNNRFLAERTGGTYSTLKVQPAELEDSGVYFCASSRGRLWVSSYNEQFFGPGTRLTVL.

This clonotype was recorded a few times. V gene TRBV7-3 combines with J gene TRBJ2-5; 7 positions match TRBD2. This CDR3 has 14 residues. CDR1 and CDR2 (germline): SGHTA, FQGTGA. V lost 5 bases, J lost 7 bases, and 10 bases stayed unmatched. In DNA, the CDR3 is TGTGCCAGCAGCCCTCAGCGGGATTCAGGGACCCAGTACTTC. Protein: CASSPQRDSGTQYF.

DNA for the CDR3: TGCGCCAGCAGCAGGGAGGACCTGTGGGACGAGCAGTACTTC. Its protein is CASSREDLWDEQYF. The chain recombines TRBV5-1 with TRBJ2-7, with D perhaps TRBD2 (6 bases). The V gene's germline CDR1 is SGHRS and CDR2 YFSETQ. V lost 4 bases and J lost 5, with 16 bases in between. The CDR3 has 14 amino acids.

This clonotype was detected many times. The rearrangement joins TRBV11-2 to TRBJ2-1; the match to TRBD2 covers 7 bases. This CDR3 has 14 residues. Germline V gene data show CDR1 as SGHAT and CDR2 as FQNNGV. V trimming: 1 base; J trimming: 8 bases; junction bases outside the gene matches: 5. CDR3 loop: CASSLGGAGYEQFF. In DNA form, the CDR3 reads TGTGCCAGCAGCTTAGGAGGAGCGGGGTATGAGCAGTTCTTC. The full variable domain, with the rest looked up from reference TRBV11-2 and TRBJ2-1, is EAGVAQSPRYKIIEKRQSVAFWCNPISGHATLYWYQQILGQGPKLLIQFQNNGVVDDSQLPKDRFSAERLKGVDSTLKIQPAKLEDSAVYLCASSLGGAGYEQFFGPGTRLTVL.

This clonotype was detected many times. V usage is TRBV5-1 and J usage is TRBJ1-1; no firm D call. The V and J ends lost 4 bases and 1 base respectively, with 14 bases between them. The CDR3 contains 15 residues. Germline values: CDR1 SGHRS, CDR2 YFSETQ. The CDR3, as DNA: TGCGCCAGCAGCCTGCAAGTAGGCTCGAACACTGAAGCTTTCTTT. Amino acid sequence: CASSLQVGSNTEAFF.

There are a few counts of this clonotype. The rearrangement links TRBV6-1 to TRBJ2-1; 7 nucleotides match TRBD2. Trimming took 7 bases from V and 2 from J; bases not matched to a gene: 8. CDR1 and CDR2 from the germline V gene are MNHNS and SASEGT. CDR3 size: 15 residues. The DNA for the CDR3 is TGTGCCAGCAACGGCGGGAGCATGACCTACAATGAGCAGTTCTTC. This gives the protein CASNGGSMTYNEQFF.

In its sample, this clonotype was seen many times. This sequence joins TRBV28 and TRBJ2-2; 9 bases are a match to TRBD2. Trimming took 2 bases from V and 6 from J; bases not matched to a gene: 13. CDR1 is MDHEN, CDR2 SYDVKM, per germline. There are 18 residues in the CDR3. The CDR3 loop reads CASSLVVAGVFGPGELFF. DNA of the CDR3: TGTGCCAGCAGTTTAGTGGTAGCGGGAGTTTTTGGCCCCGGGGAGCTGTTTTTT.